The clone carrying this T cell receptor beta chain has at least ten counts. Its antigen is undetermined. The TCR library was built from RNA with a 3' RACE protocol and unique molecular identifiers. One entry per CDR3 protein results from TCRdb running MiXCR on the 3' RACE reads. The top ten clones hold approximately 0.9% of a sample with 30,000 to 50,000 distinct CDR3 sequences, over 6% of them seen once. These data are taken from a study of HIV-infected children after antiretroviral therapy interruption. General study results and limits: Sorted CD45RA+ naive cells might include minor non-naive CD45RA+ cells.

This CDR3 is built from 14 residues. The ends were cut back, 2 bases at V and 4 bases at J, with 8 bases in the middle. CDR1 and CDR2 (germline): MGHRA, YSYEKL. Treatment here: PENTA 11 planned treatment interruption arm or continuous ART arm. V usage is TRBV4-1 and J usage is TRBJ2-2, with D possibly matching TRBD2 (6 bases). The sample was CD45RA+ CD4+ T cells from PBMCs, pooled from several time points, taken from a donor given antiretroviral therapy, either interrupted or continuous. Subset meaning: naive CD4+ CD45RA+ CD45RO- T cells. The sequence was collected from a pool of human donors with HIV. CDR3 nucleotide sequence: TGCGCCAGCAGCCAATACGGGGGCACCGGGGAGCTGTTTTTT. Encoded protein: CASSQYGGTGELFF.